This T cell receptor beta chain derives from a study of tumor-infiltrating lymphocytes in oesophageal squamous cell carcinoma. This clonotype has at least ten counts. The germline CDR1 and CDR2 sequences are MNHNS and SASEGT. Trimming cost V 6 bases and J 7 bases; bases outside gene matches: 15. The CDR3 loop spans 15 amino acids. MiXCR, applied by TCRdb to the PCR reads, yields one record per CDR3 protein. This table has some 25,000 distinct CDR3 sequences, around 40% appearing once. The specimen was esophageal tumor tissue. The sequence derives from a male donor with esophageal squamous cell carcinoma. The rearrangement joins TRBV6-1 to TRBJ2-7, with 7 positions matching TRBD1. CDR3 protein: CASSLSQGSVNEQYF. The DNA for the CDR3 is TGTGCCAGCAGCCTCTCACAGGGGTCGGTCAATGAGCAGTACTTC.